This entry concerns a single T cell receptor (beta chain). CDR1 and CDR2 (germline): MNHNS, SASEGT. CDR3 size: 16 residues. V dropped 2 bases and J dropped 3; count of bases not matched to a gene: 8. This sample was included in a study of identical twins. TCRdb re-called the 5' RACE reads through MiXCR, storing one row per CDR3 protein. The sample lists 520,000 or so distinct CDR3 sequences; roughly a fifth were seen once. These data were also filed under a second study, of T cells expressing NK-cell markers. This second study says: Alpha-beta TCR T cells were the sole sorting target in several experiments, owing to an anti-gamma-delta TCR antibody.

Source material: CD4+ T cells sorted from blood. This clonotype originated in a woman aged 18-35 years in good health. The genes are TRBV6-1 and TRBJ2-7, with TRBD1 matching over 9 bases. The CDR3 DNA sequence: TGTGCCAGCAGTGAAAGGGACAGGGAATATTTCTACGAGCAGTACTTC. Amino acids: CASSERDREYFYEQYF.